This TCR beta chain comes out of a study of beta chain features in type 1 diabetes (dated by TCRdb to the late 2010s). Background for the entire study: Mean age, gender distribution, total cell number and subset yield were not different between patients and healthy donors. A total of 107,917,701 sorted cells were examined across all samples, and RNA yield correlated strongly with the number of cells per subset. Regulatory and stem cell-like memory subsets were obtained from only 8 patients and about 8 healthy donors, while naive and central memory subsets were obtained from all 30 or so donors. In the study, recently diagnosed type 1 diabetes patients and matched healthy donors were compared on the TCRB repertoires of their sorted circulating CD4+ T cell subsets.

From a lookup of the germline V gene, CDR1 and CDR2 are SGHAT and FQNNGV. Taken from cysteine to phenylalanine, the CDR3 has 16 residues. Of all the DNA, just the CDR3 is kept, 48 bases in frame from base 1. The junction carries 18 bases between V and J, which are trimmed by 0 bases and 9 bases respectively. Overall study outcomes, separate from this receptor: Because cDNA was sequenced instead of genomic DNA, activated cells with high expression could be over-represented, although the groups did not differ in activation or CD3 levels. Naive, central memory and regulatory TCRB repertoires appeared to be more similar among patients than among healthy donors. Only small numbers of individuals were included in the HLA sub-analyses, which left unresolved whether HLA type had any influence on TCRB rearrangement. At VDJ recombination sites, patients with type 1 diabetes made fewer insertions and deleted more nucleotides, a pattern implying thymic rearrangement abnormalities. Type 1 diabetes patients showed a moderate but significant shortening of TCRB CDR3 length in all four CD4+ subsets. Shorter templates might be favored by PCR, yet because patient and control samples were amplified and corrected together, any such skew would affect both groups equally.

Note on this clone: Its antigen specificity is not known. No clone much larger than this one lies a single base away; base qualities are absent.

The entire isolated RNA was reverse transcribed using the High Capacity cDNA Reverse Transcription Kit, and thus expressed TCRB transcripts were sequenced. Deep immunoSEQ sequencing was applied to naive, central memory and regulatory T cell samples, giving an average of roughly 3.5 million total reads per sample. Sorted cells were lysed in RLT buffer, and RNA was extracted using DNase-treated RNeasy Micro or Mini kits according to cell number. Each cell subset was processed separately to prevent cross-contamination, with patient and healthy donor samples processed together. The immunoSEQ multiplex PCR was used to amplify TCRB sequences from cDNA, yielding 87-bp fragments that span the CDR3 region. Sequencing of the amplicons was done on the Illumina HiSeq platform. The paper's processing steps were these. Synthetic template baselines were used to correct PCR bias computationally, reads within Hamming distance 2 were collapsed, and singletons that could not be merged were discarded. Reads were aligned against IMGT so that V, D and J genes, CDR3 length and insertions or deletions at six rearrangement sites could be assigned. Clonotype counts were normalized to sorted cell number within each subset before computing true diversity and Gini coefficients with the tcR R package. Repertoire sharing was quantified using the overlap coefficient calculated on TCRB nucleotide sequences. Out-of-frame TCRB sequences from naive cells were analyzed to stand in for the pre-selection repertoire. The source is immuneACCESS, and TCRdb retained only in-frame sequences with V and J called. Part of the clones is not carried over; for the studies checked, unresolved V genes explain less than half of this, and the remainder is unexplained. Clonal size and the V and J genes are those of that table, whereas D and trimming came from the DNA. This sample is represented by a few hundred thousand clones; approximately 15% of them were singletons. The ten largest clones represent 0.015% of the sample.

From each donor, a single peripheral blood sample of around 120 mL on average was drawn into heparinised tubes. A BD FACSAria II was used to sort naive, central memory, regulatory and stem cell-like memory CD4+ T cells with a panel that included CD45RO, CCR7, CD25, CD127, CD95 and CD27. Purity was above 95% for every sorted population. Right away, PBMCs were isolated by Lymphoprep density gradient centrifugation and were stained directly, with no culture step. Samples were stained and sorted in pairs, with one healthy donor and one patient per experiment, so that batch effects were minimized. Source material: naive CD4+ T cells from blood. Interpreted using the paper, the cell subset or site label stands for: true naive CD4+ T cells. This TCR was recovered from a woman under 30 with type 1 diabetes. Recombination connected TRBV11-2 to TRBJ2-1; tentative D gene TRBD2, with 5 bases matching. The CDR3 region reads CASSLDQAGWRGEQFF. The DNA sequence reads TGTGCCAGCAGCTTAGACCAGGCGGGCTGGAGAGGTGAGCAGTTCTTC.